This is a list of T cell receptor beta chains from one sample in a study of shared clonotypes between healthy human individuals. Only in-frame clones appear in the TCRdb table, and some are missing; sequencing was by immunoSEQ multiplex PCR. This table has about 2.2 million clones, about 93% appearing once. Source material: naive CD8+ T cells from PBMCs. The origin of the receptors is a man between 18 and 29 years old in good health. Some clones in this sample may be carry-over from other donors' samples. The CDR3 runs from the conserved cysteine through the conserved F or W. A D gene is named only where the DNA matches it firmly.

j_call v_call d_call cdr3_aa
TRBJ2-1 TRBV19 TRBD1 CASSFRDRVGEQFF
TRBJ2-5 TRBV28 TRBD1 CASSSTGGSDQETQYF
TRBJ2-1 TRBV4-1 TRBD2 CASSALAGAYNEQFF
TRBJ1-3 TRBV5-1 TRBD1 CASSGRDSLSDTIYF
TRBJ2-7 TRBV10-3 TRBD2 CAIRKTTRGVAGGKPSYEQYF
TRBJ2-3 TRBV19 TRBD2 CASSITGSGMVTDTQYF
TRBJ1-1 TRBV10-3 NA CAISDRASGLKGTEAFF
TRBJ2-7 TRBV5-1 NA CASSLGVGGSYEQYF
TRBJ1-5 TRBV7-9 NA CASSLSAPSRDQPQHF
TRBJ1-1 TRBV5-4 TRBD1 CASSSRGQGAQTEAFF
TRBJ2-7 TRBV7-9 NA CASSLDRTYEQYF
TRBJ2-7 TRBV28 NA CASSLQQGRVYEQYF
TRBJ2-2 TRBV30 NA CAWCQGPGELFF
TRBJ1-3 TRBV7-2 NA CASSFPDFSGNTIYF
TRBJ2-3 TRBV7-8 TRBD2 CASSGREGLTDTQYF
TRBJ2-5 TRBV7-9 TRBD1 CASSSTGTGGETQYF
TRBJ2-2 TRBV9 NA CASNTRRDTLTGELFF
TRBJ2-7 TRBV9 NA CASSSDEQYF
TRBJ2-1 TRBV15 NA CATSQFGGGEQFF
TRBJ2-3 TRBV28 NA CASSSRYPDTQYF
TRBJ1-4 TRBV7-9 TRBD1 CASSLRTGGGEKLFF
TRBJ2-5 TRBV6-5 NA CASSYGGLETQYF
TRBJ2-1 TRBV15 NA CATSRGGEQFF
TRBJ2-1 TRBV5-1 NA CASSLDRTQTYNEQFF
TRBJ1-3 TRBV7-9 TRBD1 CASSPTRDSSGNTIYF
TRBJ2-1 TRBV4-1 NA CASSHPLARNEQFF
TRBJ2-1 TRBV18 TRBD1 CASSTDRGELNEQFF
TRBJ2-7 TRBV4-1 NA CASSQRPPASSYEQYF
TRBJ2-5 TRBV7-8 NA CASSTGQHQETQYF
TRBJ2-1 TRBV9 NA CASSPGGGHIPMGNEQFF
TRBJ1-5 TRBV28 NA CASSLLGARGPQHF
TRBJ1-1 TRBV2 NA CASGGGDATEAFF
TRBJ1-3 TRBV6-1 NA CASSEVRGQSGNTIYF
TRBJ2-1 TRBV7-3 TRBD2 CASSFQGGLAGNNEQFF
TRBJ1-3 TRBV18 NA CASSPPGGGTIYF
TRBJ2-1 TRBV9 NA CASSVGHNEQFF
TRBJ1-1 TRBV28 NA CASSYEGEMNTEAFF
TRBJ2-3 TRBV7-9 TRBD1 CASILPHRGHADTQYF
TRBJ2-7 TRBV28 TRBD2 CASSPLTSGRAPEGNEQYF
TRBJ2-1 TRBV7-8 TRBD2 CASSPLIAGSSYNEQFF
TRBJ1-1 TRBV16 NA CASSPPRGRRSVDTEAFF
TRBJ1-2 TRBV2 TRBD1 CASGTGGASPYGYTF
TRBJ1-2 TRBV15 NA CATSSGDRLNYGYTF
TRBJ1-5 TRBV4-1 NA CASSQGGGGNQPQHF
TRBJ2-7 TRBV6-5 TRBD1 CASSPWTGNHEQYF
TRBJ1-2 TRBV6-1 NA CASFSAAVYYGYTF
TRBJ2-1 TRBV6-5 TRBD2 CASRAGEGRQFF
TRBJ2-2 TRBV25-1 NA CASSEQGRAGELFF
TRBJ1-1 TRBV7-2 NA CASSLAWRTAHTEAFF
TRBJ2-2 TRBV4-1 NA CASSPGGMVATRDTGELFF
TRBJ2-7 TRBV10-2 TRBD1 CASSEGQEYEQYF
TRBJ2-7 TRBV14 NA CASSPRQGPAWEQYF
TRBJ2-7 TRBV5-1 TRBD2 CASSLAAGGSRVEQYF
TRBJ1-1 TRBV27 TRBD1 CASGQDRGEAFF
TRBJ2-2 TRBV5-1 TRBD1 CASSTDRAPGELFF